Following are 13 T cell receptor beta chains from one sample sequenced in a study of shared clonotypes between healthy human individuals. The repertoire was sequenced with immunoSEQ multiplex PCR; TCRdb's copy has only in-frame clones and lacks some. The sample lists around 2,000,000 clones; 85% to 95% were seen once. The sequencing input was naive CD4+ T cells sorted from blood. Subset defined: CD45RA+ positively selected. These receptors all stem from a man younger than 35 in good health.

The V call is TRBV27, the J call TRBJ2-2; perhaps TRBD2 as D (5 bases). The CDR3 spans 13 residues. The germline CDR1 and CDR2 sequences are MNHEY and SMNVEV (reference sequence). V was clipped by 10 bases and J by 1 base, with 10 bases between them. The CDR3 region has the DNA TGTGCCACCTTGGACTTGAACACCGGGGAGCTGTTTTTT. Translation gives CATLDLNTGELFF.

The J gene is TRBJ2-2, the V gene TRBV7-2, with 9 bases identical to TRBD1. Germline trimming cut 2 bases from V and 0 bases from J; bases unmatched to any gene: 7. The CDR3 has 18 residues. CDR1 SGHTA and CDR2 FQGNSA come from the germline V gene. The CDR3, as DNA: TGTGCCAGCAGCTTACTGACAGGGGGATCTACGAACACCGGGGAGCTGTTTTTT. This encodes CASSLLTGGSTNTGELFF. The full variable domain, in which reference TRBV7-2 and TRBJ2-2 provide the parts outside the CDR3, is GAGVSQSPSNKVTEKGKDVELRCDPISGHTALYWYRQSLGQGLEFLIYFQGNSAPDKSGLPSDRFSAERTGGSVSTLTIQRTQQEDSAVYLCASSLLTGGSTNTGELFFGEGSRLTVL.

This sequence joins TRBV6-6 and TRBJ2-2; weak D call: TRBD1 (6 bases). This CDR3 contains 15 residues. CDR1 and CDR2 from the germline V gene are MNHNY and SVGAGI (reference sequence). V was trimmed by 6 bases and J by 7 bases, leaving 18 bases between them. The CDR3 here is CASSLGTSTGGELFF. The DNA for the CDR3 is TGTGCCAGCAGCCTAGGGACATCCACCGGCGGGGAGCTGTTTTTT.

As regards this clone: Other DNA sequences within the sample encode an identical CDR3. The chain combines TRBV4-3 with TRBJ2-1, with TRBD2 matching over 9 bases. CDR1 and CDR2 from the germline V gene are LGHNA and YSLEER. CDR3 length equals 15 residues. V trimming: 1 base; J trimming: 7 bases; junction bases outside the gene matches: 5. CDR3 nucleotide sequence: TGCGCCAGCAGCCAAGTAGCGGGAGTGTGGAATGAGCAGTTCTTC. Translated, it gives CASSQVAGVWNEQFF.

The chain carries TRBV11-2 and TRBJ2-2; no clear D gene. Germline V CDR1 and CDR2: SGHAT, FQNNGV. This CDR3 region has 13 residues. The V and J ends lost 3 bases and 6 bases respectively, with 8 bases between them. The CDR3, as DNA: TGTGCCAGCAGCTTTTTAGAGGCCGGGGAGCTGTTTTTT. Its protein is CASSFLEAGELFF.

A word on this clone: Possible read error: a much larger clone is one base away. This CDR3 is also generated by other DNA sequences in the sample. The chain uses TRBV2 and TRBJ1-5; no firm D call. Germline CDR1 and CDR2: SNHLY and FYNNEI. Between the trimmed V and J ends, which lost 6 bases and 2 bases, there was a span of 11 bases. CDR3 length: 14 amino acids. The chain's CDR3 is CASRAREGNQPQHF. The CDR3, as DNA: TGTGCCAGCAGAGCAAGGGAGGGCAATCAGCCCCAGCATTTT.

This CDR3 is CASRSPAGGLAKNIQYF. CDR3 DNA: TGTGCAAGTCGCTCCCCAGCGGGAGGACTAGCCAAAAACATTCAGTACTTC. This chain connects TRBV12-2 to TRBJ2-4; the listed D gene, TRBD2, was not tested against the DNA. TRBV12-2 is shown as a pseudogene. This CDR3 has 17 amino acids.

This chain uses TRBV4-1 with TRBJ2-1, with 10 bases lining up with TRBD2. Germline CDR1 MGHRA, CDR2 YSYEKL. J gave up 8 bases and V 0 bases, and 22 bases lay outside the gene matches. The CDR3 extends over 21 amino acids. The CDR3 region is CASSQDRGAGSSGRALDEQFF. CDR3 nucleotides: TGCGCCAGCAGCCAAGATAGAGGAGCTGGATCCAGCGGGAGGGCCCTCGATGAGCAGTTCTTC.

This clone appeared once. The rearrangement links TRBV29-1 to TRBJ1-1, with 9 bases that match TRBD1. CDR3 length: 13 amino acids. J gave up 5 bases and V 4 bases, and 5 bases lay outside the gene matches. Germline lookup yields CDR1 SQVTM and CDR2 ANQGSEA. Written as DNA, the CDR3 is TGCAGCGTTGGGGACAGGGAGTCTACTGAAGCTTTCTTT. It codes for CSVGDRESTEAFF.

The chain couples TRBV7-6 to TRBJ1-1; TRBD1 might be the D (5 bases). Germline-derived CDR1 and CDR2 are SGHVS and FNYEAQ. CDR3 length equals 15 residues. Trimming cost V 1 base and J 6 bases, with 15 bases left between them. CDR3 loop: CASSLEGASTAEAFF. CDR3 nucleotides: TGTGCCAGCAGCTTAGAAGGGGCCTCGACCGCTGAAGCTTTCTTT.

The CDR3 nucleotides read TGTGCCAGCAGTTACTCGCCGAATTCCGAGCAGTACTTC. This gives the protein CASSYSPNSEQYF. The V call is TRBV6-5, the J call TRBJ2-7; D is unclear. Trimming removed 0 bases from V and 6 bases from J, with 9 bases in between. The CDR3 runs 13 residues. CDR1 is MNHEY and CDR2 is SVGAGI in the germline V gene.

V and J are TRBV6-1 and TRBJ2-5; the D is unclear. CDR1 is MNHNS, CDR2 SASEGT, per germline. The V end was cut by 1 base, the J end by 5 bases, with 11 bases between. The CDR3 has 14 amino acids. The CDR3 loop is CASSEGGFVETQYF. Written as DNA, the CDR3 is TGTGCCAGCAGTGAAGGAGGTTTTGTTGAGACCCAGTACTTC.

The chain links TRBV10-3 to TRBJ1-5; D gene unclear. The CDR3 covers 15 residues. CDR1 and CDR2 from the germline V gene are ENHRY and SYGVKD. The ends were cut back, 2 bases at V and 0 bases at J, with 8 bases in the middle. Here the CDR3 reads CAISERADSNQPQHF. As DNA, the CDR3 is TGTGCCATCAGTGAGCGGGCAGATAGCAATCAGCCCCAGCATTTT.